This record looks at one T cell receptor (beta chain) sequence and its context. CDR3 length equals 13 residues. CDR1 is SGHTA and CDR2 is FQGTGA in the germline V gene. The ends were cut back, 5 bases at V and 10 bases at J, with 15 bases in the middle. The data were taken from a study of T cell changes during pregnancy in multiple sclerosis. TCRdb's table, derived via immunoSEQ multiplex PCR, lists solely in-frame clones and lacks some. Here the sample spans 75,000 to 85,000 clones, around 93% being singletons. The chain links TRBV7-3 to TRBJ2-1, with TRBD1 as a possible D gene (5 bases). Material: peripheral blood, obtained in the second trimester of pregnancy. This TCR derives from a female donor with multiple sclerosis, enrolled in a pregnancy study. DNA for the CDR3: TGTGCCAGCAGCCCCACCTTGGGGCGGGAGCAGTTCTTC. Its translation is CASSPTLGREQFF.